The rows below give T cell receptor beta chains drawn from one sample of a study of blood T cell repertoires in COVID-19. Generated by immunoSEQ multiplex PCR, the TCRdb table keeps only in-frame clones and is missing some. This table has tens of thousands of clones, about two thirds appearing once. Source material: peripheral blood. The receptors derive from a woman aged 80 or over with acute or convalescent COVID-19. CDR3s include the opening cysteine and the closing phenylalanine or tryptophan. The D gene is left open where the match is weak. Clone size is stated in some rows and not others, as once, few, many or a class when expanded.

j_call v_call d_call clone_size cdr3_aa cdr3_nt
TRBJ2-1 TRBV7-2 TRBD2 - CASSSRTSGSLVYNEQFF TGTGCCAGCAGCTCTCGGACTAGCGGGAGCCTAGTCTACAATGAGCAGTTCTTC
TRBJ2-7 TRBV12-3/TRBV12-4 - - CASSYTGIEQYF TGTGCCAGCAGTTATACAGGGATCGAGCAGTACTTC
TRBJ2-7 TRBV3-1/TRBV3-2 TRBD2 - CASTGGLADREQYF TGTGCCAGCACGGGCGGACTAGCGGATCGGGAGCAGTACTTC
TRBJ2-7 TRBV2 TRBD2 - CASRTSGPDEQYF TGTGCCAGCAGAACTAGCGGCCCAGACGAGCAGTACTTC
TRBJ1-4 TRBV6-5 TRBD1 - CASSDRQGNEKLFF TGTGCCAGCAGCGACCGACAGGGAAATGAAAAACTGTTTTTT
TRBJ2-7 TRBV6-5 TRBD1 - CASTLDRGQNEQYF TGTGCCAGCACCCTAGACAGGGGGCAGAACGAGCAGTACTTC
TRBJ1-2 TRBV5-5 - - CASSLEGRGSKGYTF TGTGCCAGCAGCTTGGAGGGAAGGGGTTCCAAAGGCTACACCTTC
TRBJ2-3 TRBV2 - - CASWVASGTDTQYF TGTGCCAGCTGGGTGGCAAGCGGCACAGATACGCAGTATTTT
TRBJ1-1 TRBV5-1 - few CASSLAPSLRPSNTEAFF TGCGCCAGCAGCTTGGCCCCCTCGCTCAGGCCTTCGAACACTGAAGCTTTCTTT
TRBJ1-3 TRBV5-5 TRBD1 few CASSLGGQEDTIYF TGTGCCAGCAGCTTGGGGGGACAGGAAGACACCATATATTTT
TRBJ1-3 TRBV5-4 TRBD1 - CASSSGQLSSGNTIYF TGTGCCAGCAGCTCGGGACAGCTGAGCTCTGGAAACACCATATATTTT
TRBJ2-5 TRBV10-2 TRBD2 - CASSDELAGRETQYF TGCGCCAGCAGTGACGAGTTAGCGGGGCGTGAGACCCAGTACTTC
TRBJ1-6 TRBV29-1 TRBD1 - CSVRQGADSPLHF TGCAGCGTCCGACAGGGGGCGGATTCACCCCTCCACTTT
TRBJ1-1 TRBV7-9 TRBD1 once CASGRGLGSEAFF TGTGCCAGCGGCAGGGGGCTTGGTTCTGAAGCTTTCTTT
TRBJ2-1 TRBV11-2 TRBD1 - CASSLTGVDEQFF TGTGCCAGCAGCCTGACAGGGGTCGATGAGCAGTTCTTC
TRBJ1-2 TRBV19 - many CASRRLQGYGYTF TGTGCCAGTAGGAGGCTTCAGGGCTATGGCTACACCTTC
TRBJ1-2 TRBV19 - - CASSYNGYGYTF TGTGCCAGTAGTTACAACGGGTATGGCTACACCTTC
TRBJ1-2 TRBV4-1 TRBD1 - CASSQGPQGGYGYTF TGCGCCAGCAGCCAAGGTCCACAGGGGGGCTATGGCTACACCTTC
TRBJ2-7 TRBV4-3 TRBD2 many CASSPGLAGYYEQYF TGCGCCAGCAGCCCCGGACTAGCGGGATACTACGAGCAGTACTTC
TRBJ1-6 TRBV7-2 TRBD1 - CASSPLTGTNSPLHF TGTGCCAGCAGCCCCCTGACAGGGACTAATTCACCCCTCCACTTT
TRBJ2-5 TRBV5-4 TRBD2 - CASSLSGSRETQYF TGTGCCAGCAGCCTTAGCGGGAGTCGGGAGACCCAGTACTTC
TRBJ2-7 TRBV4-3 - many CASSQDPTGLSTYEQYF TGCGCCAGCAGCCAAGACCCGACAGGCCTTTCTACCTACGAGCAGTACTTC
TRBJ2-3 TRBV6-1 TRBD2 - CASSGTSGSRTDTQYF TGTGCCAGCAGTGGGACTAGCGGGAGTCGCACAGATACGCAGTATTTT
TRBJ2-3 TRBV7-2 - - CASSYYSGTQYF TGTGCCAGCAGCTATTACTCAGGCACGCAGTATTTT
TRBJ1-6 TRBV6-6 TRBD1 - CASSYTGTDNSPLHF TGTGCCAGCAGTTACACCGGGACAGATAATTCACCCCTCCACTTT
TRBJ2-5 TRBV15 - - CATSRGDWEETQYF TGTGCCACCAGCAGAGGGGACTGGGAAGAGACCCAGTACTTC